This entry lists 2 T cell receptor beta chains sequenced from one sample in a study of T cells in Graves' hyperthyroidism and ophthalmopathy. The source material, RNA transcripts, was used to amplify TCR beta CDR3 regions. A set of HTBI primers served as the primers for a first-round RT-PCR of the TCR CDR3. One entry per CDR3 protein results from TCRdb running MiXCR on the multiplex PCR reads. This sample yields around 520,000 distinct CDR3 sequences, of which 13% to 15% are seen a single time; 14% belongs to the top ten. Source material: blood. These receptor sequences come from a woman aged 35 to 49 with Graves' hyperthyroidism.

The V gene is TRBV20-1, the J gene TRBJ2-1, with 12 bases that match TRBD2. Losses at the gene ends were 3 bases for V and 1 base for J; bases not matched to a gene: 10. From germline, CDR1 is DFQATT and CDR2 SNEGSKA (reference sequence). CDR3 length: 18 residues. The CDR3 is CSAREPSGRAGSYNEQFF. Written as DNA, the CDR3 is TGCAGTGCTAGGGAGCCTAGCGGGAGGGCCGGATCCTACAATGAGCAGTTCTTC.

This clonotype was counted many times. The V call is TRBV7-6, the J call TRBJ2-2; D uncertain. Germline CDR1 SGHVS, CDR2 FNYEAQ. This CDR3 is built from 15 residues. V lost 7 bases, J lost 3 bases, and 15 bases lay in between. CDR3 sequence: CASTTVGKDTGELFF. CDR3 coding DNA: TGTGCCAGCACTACTGTGGGGAAAGACACCGGGGAGCTGTTTTTT.